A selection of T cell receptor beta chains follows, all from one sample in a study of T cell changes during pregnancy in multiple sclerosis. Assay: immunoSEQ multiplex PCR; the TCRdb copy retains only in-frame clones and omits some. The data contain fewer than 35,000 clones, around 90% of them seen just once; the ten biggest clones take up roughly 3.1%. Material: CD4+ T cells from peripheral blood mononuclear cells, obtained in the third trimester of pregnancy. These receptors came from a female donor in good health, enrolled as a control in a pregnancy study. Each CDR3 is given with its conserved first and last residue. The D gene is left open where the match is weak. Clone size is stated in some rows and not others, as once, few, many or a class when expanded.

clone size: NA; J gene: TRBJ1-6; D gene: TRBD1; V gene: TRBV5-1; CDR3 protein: CASSGSGTGGPPLHF; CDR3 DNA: TGCGCCAGCAGCGGATCCGGGACAGGGGGACCACCCCTCCACTTT
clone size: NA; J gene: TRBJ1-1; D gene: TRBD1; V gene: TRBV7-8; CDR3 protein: CASSPLTGVNTEAFF; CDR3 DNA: TGTGCCAGCAGCCCCTTGACAGGGGTGAACACTGAAGCTTTCTTT
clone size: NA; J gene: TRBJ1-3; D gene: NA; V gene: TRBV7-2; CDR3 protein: CASSSQTGFGNTIYF; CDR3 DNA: TGTGCCAGCAGCTCCCAGACAGGATTTGGAAACACCATATATTTT
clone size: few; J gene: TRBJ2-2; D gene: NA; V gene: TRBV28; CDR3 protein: CASSLAGGESGELFF; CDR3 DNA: TGTGCCAGCAGTTTGGCTGGGGGCGAGAGCGGGGAGCTGTTTTTT
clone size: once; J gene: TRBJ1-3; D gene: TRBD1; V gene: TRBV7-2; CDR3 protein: CASSSVGGTGNTIYF; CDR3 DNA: TGTGCCAGCAGCTCGGTAGGGGGCACTGGAAACACCATATATTTT
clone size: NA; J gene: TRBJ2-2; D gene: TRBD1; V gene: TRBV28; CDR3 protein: CAGGQGFTGELFF; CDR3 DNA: TGTGCGGGGGGACAGGGCTTCACCGGGGAGCTGTTTTTT
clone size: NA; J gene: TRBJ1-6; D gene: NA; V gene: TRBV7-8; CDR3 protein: CASSSLDSPIPLHF; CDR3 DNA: TGTGCCAGCAGCTCATTGGACAGCCCTATACCCCTCCACTTT
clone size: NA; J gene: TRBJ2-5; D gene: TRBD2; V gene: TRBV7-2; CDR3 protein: CASSLYGGGRTITQYF; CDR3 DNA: TGTGCCAGCAGCTTATATGGCGGGGGGCGAACGATTACCCAGTACTTC
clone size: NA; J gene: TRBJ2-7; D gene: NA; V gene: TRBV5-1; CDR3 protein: CASSLEAGEQYF; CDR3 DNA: TGCGCCAGCAGCTTAGAGGCAGGGGAGCAGTACTTC
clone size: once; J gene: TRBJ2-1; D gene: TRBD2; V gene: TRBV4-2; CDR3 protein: CASSLTGLAGSFNEQFF; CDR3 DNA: TGTGCCAGCAGCCTAACGGGACTAGCGGGAAGCTTCAATGAGCAGTTCTTC
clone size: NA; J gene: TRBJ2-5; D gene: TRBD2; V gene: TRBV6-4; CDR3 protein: CASSEGTSGQETQYF; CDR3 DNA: TGTGCCAGCAGTGAGGGGACTAGCGGCCAAGAGACCCAGTACTTC
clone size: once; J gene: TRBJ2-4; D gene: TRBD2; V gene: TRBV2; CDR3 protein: CASSEGGGNIQYF; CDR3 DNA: TGTGCCAGCAGTGAGGGGGGGGGTAACATTCAGTACTTC
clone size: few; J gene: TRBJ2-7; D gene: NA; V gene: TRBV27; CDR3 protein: CASSSVNTGLRNEQYF; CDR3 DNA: TGTGCCAGCAGTTCGGTCAACACAGGGCTGAGGAACGAGCAGTACTTC
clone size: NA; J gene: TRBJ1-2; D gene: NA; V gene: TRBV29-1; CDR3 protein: CSVEIEIYGYTF; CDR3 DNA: TGCAGCGTTGAGATAGAAATCTATGGCTACACCTTC
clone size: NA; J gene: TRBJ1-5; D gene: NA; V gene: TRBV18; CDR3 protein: CASSPGLGGQPQHF; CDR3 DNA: TGTGCCAGCTCCCCGGGGCTTGGGGGCCAGCCCCAGCATTTT
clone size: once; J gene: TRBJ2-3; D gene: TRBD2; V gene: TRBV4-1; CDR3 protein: CASSQGVLAGGTDTQYF; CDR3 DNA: TGCGCCAGCAGCCAAGGTGTTCTAGCGGGGGGCACAGATACGCAGTATTTT
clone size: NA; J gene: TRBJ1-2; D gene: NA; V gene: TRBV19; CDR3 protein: CASVLTAQGGYTF; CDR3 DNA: TGTGCCAGTGTCTTGACAGCCCAAGGGGGCTACACCTTC
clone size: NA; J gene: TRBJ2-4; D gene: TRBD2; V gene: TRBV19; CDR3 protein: CASKGLAGTYWCKNIQYF; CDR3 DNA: TGTGCCAGTAAGGGACTAGCGGGGACCTATTGGTGCAAAAACATTCAGTACTTC
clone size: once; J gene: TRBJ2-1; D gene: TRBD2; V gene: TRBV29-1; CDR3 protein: CSVEPSLAGRNEQFF; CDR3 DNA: TGCAGCGTTGAACCCTCACTAGCGGGTAGGAATGAGCAGTTCTTC
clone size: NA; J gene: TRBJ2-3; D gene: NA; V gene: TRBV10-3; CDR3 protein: CAIAPGGIAQYF; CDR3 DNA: TGTGCCATCGCCCCCGGCGGGATTGCGCAGTATTTT
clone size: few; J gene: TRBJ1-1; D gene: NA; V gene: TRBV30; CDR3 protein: CAWSGGNTEAFF; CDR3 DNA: TGTGCCTGGAGTGGAGGTAACACTGAAGCTTTCTTT
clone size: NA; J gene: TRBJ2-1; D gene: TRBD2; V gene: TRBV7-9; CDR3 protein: CASSFSGGEQFF; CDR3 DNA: TGTGCCAGCAGCTTTTCGGGGGGTGAGCAGTTCTTC
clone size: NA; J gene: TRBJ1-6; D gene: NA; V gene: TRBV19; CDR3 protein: CASRSWGVDDGSLHF; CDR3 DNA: TGTGCCAGTAGGAGTTGGGGGGTGGACGATGGATCCCTCCACTTT
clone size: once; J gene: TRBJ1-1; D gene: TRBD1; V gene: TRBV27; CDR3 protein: CATSRGQGTEAFF; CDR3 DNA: TGTGCCACCAGCAGGGGGCAGGGCACTGAAGCTTTCTTT
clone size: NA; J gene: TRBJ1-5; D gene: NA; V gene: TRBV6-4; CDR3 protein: CASSDRGGQPQHF; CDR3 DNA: TGTGCCAGCAGTGATAGGGGCGGTCAGCCCCAGCATTTT
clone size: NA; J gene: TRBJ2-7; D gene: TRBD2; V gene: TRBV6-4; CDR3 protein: CASSEKREVEGEQYF; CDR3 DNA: TGTGCCAGCAGTGAAAAGCGGGAGGTGGAGGGTGAGCAGTACTTC
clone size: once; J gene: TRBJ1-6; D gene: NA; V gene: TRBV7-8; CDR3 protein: CASSLDISGSPLHF; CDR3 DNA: TGTGCCAGCAGCTTAGATATTTCGGGTTCACCCCTCCACTTT
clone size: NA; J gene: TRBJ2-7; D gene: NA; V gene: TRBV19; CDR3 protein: CASSISRRGSNEQYF; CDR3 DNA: TGTGCCAGTAGTATAAGCCGGAGAGGGAGCAACGAGCAGTACTTC
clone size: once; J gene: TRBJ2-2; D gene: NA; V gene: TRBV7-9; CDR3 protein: CASSFSGGKTGELFF; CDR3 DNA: TGTGCCAGCAGCTTTTCCGGCGGTAAGACCGGGGAGCTGTTTTTT
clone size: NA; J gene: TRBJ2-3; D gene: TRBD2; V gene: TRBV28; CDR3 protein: CASSLAWASGDTQYF; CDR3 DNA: TGTGCCAGCAGTTTAGCTTGGGCTAGCGGAGATACGCAGTATTTT
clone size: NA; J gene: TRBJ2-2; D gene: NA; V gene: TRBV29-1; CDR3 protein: CSVELSITGELFF; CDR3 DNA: TGCAGCGTTGAACTCAGTATCACCGGGGAGCTGTTTTTT
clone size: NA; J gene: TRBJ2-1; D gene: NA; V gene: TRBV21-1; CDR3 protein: CASSTNRKLFF; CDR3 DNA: TGTGCCAGCAGCACAAACAGGAAATTGTTCTTC
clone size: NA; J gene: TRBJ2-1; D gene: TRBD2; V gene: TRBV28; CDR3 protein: CASSARGRAPNEQFF; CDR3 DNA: TGTGCCAGCAGTGCCCGCGGGAGGGCGCCCAATGAGCAGTTCTTC
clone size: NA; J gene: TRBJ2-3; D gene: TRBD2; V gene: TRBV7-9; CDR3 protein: CASSFPREGGTDTQYF; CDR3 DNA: TGTGCCAGCAGCTTCCCCCGGGAGGGGGGCACAGATACGCAGTATTTT
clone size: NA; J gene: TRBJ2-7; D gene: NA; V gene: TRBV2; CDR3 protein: CASSESAGSPYEQYF; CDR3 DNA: TGTGCCAGCAGTGAATCGGCAGGCAGTCCCTACGAGCAGTACTTC
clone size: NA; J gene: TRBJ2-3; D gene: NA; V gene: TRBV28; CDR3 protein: CASLKRGRGGTQYF; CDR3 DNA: TGTGCCAGCTTGAAGAGGGGGCGGGGTGGTACGCAGTATTTT
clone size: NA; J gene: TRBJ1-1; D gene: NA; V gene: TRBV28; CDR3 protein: CASSFRGRNTEAFF; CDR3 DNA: TGTGCCAGCAGTTTCAGGGGTAGGAACACTGAAGCTTTCTTT
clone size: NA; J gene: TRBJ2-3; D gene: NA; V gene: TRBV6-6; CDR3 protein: CASTPKGIGADTQYF; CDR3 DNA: TGTGCCAGCACCCCGAAGGGGATAGGGGCAGATACGCAGTATTTT
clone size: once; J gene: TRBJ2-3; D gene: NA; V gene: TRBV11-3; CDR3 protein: CASSLGRGVDTQYF; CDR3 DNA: TGTGCCAGCAGCTTAGGGCGGGGCGTCGATACGCAGTATTTT
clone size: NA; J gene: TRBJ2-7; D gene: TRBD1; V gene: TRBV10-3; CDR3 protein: CAIRGDRGGYEQYF; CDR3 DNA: TGTGCCATCAGAGGGGACAGGGGTGGCTACGAGCAGTACTTC
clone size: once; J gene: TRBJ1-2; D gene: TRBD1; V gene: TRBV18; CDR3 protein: CASSPLPGQGLRLYGYTF; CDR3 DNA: TGTGCCAGCTCACCATTACCGGGACAGGGGTTACGACTGTATGGCTACACCTTC
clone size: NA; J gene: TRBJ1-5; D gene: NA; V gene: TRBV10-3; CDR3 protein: CAISPGGLQPQHF; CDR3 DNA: TGTGCCATCAGTCCGGGGGGTCTGCAGCCCCAGCATTTT
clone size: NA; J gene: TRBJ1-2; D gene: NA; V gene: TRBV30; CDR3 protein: CAWSDRRFYGYTF; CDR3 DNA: TGTGCCTGGAGTGACCGTCGGTTCTATGGCTACACCTTC
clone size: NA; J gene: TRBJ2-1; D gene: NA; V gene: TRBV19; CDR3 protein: CASSVSWRTNNEQFF; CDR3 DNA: TGTGCCAGTAGTGTTTCATGGCGGACTAATAATGAGCAGTTCTTC
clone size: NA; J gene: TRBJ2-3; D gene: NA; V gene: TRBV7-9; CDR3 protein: CASSLELATLPFTDTQYF; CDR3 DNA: TGTGCCAGCAGCTTAGAACTAGCCACCCTTCCGTTCACAGATACGCAGTATTTT
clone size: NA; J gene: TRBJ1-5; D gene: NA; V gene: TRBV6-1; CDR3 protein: CASRITGLQPQHF; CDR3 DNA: TGTGCCAGCAGAATCACAGGGTTGCAGCCCCAGCATTTT
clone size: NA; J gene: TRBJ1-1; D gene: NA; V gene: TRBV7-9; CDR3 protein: CASTLRGGGLDTEAFF; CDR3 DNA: TGTGCCAGCACACTGAGGGGGGGAGGGTTGGACACTGAAGCTTTCTTT
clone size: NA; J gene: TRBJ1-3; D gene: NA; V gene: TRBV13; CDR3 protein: CASSLVGRDLSGNTIYF; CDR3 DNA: TGTGCCAGCAGCTTAGTGGGCAGGGATCTTTCTGGAAACACCATATATTTT
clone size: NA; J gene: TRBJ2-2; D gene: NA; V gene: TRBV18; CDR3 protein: CASSPWGMTANTGELFF; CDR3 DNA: TGTGCCAGCTCACCATGGGGAATGACAGCGAACACCGGGGAGCTGTTTTTT
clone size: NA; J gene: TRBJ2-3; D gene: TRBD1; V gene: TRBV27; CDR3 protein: CASSRFEGAGDTQYF; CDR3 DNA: TGTGCCAGCAGTCGTTTCGAGGGGGCCGGAGATACGCAGTATTTT
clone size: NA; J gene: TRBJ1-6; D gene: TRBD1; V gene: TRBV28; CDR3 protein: CASSWGGRGFNSPLHF; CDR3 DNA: TGTGCCAGCAGTTGGGGTGGCAGGGGGTTTAATTCACCCCTCCACTTT
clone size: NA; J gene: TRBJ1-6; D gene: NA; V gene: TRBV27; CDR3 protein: CASSPGAIASPLHF; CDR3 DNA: TGTGCCAGCAGTCCAGGGGCGATTGCCTCACCCCTCCACTTT
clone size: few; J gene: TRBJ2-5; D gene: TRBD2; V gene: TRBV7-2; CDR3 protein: CASSSTYPSGGTQYF; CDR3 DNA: TGTGCCAGCAGCTCTACCTACCCGAGCGGGGGGACCCAGTACTTC
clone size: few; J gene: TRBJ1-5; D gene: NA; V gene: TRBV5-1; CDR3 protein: CASSFTGLNQPQHF; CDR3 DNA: TGCGCCAGCAGCTTCACAGGGTTAAATCAGCCCCAGCATTTT
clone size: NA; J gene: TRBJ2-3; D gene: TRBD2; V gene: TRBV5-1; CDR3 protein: CASKIRGGSSDTQYF; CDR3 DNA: TGCGCCAGCAAGATCCGGGGGGGCAGTTCGGATACGCAGTATTTT
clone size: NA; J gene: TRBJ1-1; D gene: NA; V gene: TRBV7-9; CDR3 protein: CASLRRGATEAFF; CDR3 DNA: TGTGCCAGCCTCAGGAGGGGCGCCACTGAAGCTTTCTTT
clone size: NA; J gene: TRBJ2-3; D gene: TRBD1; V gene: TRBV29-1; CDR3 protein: CSVGRDRDTDTQYF; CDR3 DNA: TGCAGCGTTGGCCGGGACAGAGACACAGATACGCAGTATTTT
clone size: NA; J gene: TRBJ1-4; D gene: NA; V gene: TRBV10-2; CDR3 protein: CASSEPAATNEKLFF; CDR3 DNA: TGCGCCAGCAGTGAGCCGGCGGCAACTAATGAAAAACTGTTTTTT
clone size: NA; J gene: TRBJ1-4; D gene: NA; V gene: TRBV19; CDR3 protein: CASSSQGKGEKLFF; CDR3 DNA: TGTGCCAGTAGTAGCCAGGGCAAGGGTGAAAAACTGTTTTTT
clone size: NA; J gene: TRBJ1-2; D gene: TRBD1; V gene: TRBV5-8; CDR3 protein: CASSNTGVRYGYTF; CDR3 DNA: TGTGCCAGCAGCAATACAGGGGTTCGCTATGGCTACACCTTC